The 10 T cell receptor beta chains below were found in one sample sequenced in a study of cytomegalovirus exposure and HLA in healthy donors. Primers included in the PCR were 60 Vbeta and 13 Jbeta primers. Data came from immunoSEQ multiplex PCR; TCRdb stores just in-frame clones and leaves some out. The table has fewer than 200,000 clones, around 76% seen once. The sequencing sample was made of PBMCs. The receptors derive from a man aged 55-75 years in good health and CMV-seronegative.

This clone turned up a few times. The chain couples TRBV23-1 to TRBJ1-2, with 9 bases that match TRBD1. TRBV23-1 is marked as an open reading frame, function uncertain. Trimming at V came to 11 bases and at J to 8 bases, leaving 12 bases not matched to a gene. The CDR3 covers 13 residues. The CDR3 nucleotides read TGCGCCTGGCCCCCGGGACAGGGAAAGGGCTACACCTTC. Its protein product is CAWPPGQGKGYTF.

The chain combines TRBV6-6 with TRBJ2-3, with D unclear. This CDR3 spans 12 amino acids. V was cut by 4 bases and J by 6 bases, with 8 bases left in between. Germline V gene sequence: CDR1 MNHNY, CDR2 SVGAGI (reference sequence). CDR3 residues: CASSFSSDTQYF. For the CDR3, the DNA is TGTGCCAGCAGTTTCTCCTCGGATACGCAGTATTTT.

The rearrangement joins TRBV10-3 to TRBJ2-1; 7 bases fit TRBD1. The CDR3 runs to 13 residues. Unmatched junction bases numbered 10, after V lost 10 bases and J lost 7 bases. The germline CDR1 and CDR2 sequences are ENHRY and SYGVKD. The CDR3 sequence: CATGTETPNEQFF. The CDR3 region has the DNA TGTGCCACCGGGACAGAAACTCCGAATGAGCAGTTCTTC.

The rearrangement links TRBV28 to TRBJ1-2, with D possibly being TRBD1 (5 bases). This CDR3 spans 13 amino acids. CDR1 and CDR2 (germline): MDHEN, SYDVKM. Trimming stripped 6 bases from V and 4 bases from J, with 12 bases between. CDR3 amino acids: CASSGGPSYGYTF. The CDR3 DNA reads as TGTGCCAGCAGCGGGGGTCCCTCCTATGGCTACACCTTC.

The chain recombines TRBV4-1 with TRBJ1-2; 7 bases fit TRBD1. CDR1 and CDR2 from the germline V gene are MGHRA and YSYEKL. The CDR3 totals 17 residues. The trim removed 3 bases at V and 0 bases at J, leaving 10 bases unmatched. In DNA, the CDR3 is TGCGCCAGCAGCCACGAATTCCAGGGACAGACTAACTATGGCTACACCTTC. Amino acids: CASSHEFQGQTNYGYTF.

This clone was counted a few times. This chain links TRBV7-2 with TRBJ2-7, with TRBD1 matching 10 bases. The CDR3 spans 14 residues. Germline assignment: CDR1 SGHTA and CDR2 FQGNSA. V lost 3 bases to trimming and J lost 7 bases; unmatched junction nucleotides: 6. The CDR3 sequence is CASSLRQGAGEQYF. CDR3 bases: TGTGCCAGCAGCTTGAGACAGGGGGCGGGTGAGCAGTACTTC.

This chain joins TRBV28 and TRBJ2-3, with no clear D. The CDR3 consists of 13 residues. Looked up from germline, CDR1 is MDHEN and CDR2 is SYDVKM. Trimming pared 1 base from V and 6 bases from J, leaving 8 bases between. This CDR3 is CASSLYVSDTQYF. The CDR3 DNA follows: TGTGCCAGCAGTTTATATGTTTCGGATACGCAGTATTTT.

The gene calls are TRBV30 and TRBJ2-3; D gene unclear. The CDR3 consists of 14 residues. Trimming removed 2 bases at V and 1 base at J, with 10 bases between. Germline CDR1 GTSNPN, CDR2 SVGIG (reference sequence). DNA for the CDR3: TGTGCCTGGAGTAACACACTACGCACAGATACGCAGTATTTT. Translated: CAWSNTLRTDTQYF.

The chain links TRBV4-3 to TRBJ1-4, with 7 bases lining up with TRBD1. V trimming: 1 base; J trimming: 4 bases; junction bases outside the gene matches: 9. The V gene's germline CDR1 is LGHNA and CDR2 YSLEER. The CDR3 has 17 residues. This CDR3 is CASSQGIGGRFNEKLFF. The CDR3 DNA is TGCGCCAGCAGCCAAGGTATAGGGGGCAGGTTTAATGAAAAACTGTTTTTT.

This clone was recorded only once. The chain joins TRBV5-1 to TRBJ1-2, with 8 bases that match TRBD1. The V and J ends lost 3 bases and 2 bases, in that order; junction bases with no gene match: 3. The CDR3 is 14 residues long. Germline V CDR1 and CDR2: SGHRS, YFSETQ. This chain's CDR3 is CASSSGQANYGYTF. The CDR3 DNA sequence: TGCGCCAGCAGCTCGGGACAGGCGAACTATGGCTACACCTTC. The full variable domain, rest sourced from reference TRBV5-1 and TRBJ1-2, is KAGVTQTPRYLIKTRGQQVTLSCSPISGHRSVSWYQQTPGQGLQFLFEYFSETQRNKGNFPGRFSGRQFSNSRSEMNVSTLELGDSALYLCASSSGQANYGYTFGSGTRLTVV.